This T cell receptor (beta chain) was captured by sequencing in a study of T cell changes during pregnancy in multiple sclerosis. CDR1 is LNHDA, CDR2 SQIVND, per germline (reference sequence). CDR3 length: 14 residues. Between the trimmed V and J ends, which lost 7 bases and 1 base, there was a span of 13 bases. Using immunoSEQ multiplex PCR, the repertoire was profiled, and TCRdb retains in-frame clones only, with some absent. The table has some 49,000 clones, nearly 90% seen once; the top ten hold just over 5%. The chain recombines TRBV19 with TRBJ1-1; D unresolved. The sequence came from a female donor in good health, enrolled as a control in a pregnancy study. The input for sequencing was peripheral blood, taken after pregnancy. The CDR3 bases are TGTGCCAGTAAAGCGGGTGATTCGAACACTGAAGCTTTCTTT. It specifies CASKAGDSNTEAFF.